The entry below describes one TCR beta chain. Its antigen is unknown. A junction end diverges from the germline sequence, so it may reflect a read error. Method: immunoSEQ multiplex PCR; TCRdb's copy keeps in-frame clones and lacks some. The table includes around 14,000 clones, approximately 63% detected once. This sample stems from a study of neoadjuvant anti-PD-1 for oral cavity cancer. Study background: Around day 43, patients without progression received a fourth nivolumab dose before surgery. General study points: Pretreatment Treg/Th17 ratio correlated inversely with post-treatment tumor clonality.

The CDR3 length is 15 residues. The V gene's germline CDR1 is SGHDN and CDR2 FVKESK. These oral cavity squamous cell carcinomas were HPV-negative and locally advanced. This TCR was sampled from a person aged 40 to 85 with oral cavity squamous cell carcinoma. This sample comprised PBMCs, obtained before nivolumab (anti-PD-1) treatment. The chain couples TRBV14 to TRBJ1-4; tentative D call: TRBD1 (6 bases). CDR3 DNA: TGTGCCAGCAGTCAAGTTGGGGGGCAGGTTGAAAAACTGTTTTTT. Its protein product is CASSQVGGQVEKLFF.